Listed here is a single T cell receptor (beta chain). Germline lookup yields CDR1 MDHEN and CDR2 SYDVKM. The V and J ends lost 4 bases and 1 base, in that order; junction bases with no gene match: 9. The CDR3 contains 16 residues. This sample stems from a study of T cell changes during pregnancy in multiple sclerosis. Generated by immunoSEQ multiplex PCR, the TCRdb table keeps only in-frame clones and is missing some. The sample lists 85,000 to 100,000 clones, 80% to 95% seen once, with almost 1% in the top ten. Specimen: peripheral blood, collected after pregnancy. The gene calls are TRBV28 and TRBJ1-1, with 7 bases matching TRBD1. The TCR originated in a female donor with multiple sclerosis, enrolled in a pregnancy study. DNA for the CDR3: TGTGCCAGCAGTTCCAGGGGGACACTTAGGAACACTGAAGCTTTCTTT. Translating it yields CASSSRGTLRNTEAFF.